The 7 T cell receptor beta chains below come from one sample, sequenced in a study of shared clonotypes between healthy human individuals. Profiling relied on immunoSEQ multiplex PCR, and the TCRdb table lists in-frame clones only, not all of them. Of 2 million to 2.5 million clones in the sample, approximately 94% were seen once. Sequencing was performed on naive CD4+ T cells sorted from blood. Subset denoted: CD45RA+ positively selected. The receptors derive from a man between 18 and 35 years old in good health.

The chain carries TRBV4-2 and TRBJ2-7; the match to TRBD2 covers 9 bases. With 0 bases clipped from V and 1 base from J, the junction kept 1 base outside the gene matches. CDR3 length: 15 residues. Germline lookup yields CDR1 LGHNA and CDR2 YNFKEQ. The CDR3 loop reads CASSQDLAGSYEQYF. CDR3 in DNA: TGTGCCAGCAGCCAAGACCTAGCGGGGTCCTACGAGCAGTACTTC.

A word on this clone: The junction shows a germline mismatch at one end, possibly a read error. The chain recombines TRBV5-1 with TRBJ2-7; D tentatively reads TRBD1 or TRBD2 (5 bases each). The CDR3 consists of 15 residues. Germline V lookup: CDR1 SGHRS, CDR2 YFSETQ. Here the CDR3 DNA reads TGCGCCAGCAGCTTGGGAGGGGATGGCTCCCACGAGCAGTACTTC. This gives the protein CASSLGGDGSHEQYF.

About this clone: Other DNA sequences in the sample encode the same CDR3. This rearrangement joins TRBV5-1 to TRBJ2-7; D might be TRBD1 (5 bases). Trimming removed 1 base at V and 2 bases at J, with 10 bases between. Germline CDR1 is SGHRS and CDR2 is YFSETQ. The CDR3 is made up of 14 amino acids. CDR3 residues: CASSLSQGPYEQYF. DNA for the CDR3: TGCGCCAGCAGCTTGTCGCAGGGCCCCTACGAGCAGTACTTC.

A word on this clone: In the same sample, other DNA sequences code for this CDR3. The chain recombines TRBV9 with TRBJ2-5; 10 bases are shared with TRBD2. The V and J ends lost 0 bases and 4 bases, in that order; junction bases with no gene match: 0. Germline CDR1 SGDLS, CDR2 YYNGEE. There are 14 residues in the CDR3. CDR3 protein: CASSVGTSGETQYF. The CDR3 DNA follows: TGTGCCAGCAGCGTAGGGACTAGCGGAGAGACCCAGTACTTC.

This clone has just one count. Here the CDR3 reads CASSYWGQQAFF. In DNA form, the CDR3 reads TGTGCCAGCAGTTACTGGGGACAGCAGGCTTTCTTT. This chain connects TRBV6-6 to TRBJ1-1; 7 positions match TRBD1. Germline CDR1 reads MNHNY; CDR2 reads SVGAGI (reference sequence). Trimming at V came to 1 base and at J to 11 bases, leaving 4 bases not matched to a gene. The CDR3 has 12 amino acids.

The rearrangement links TRBV6-1 to TRBJ1-5; no definite D call. Germline CDR1 MNHNS, CDR2 SASEGT. The ends were cut back, 3 bases at V and 4 bases at J, with 16 bases in the middle. The CDR3 runs to 16 residues. The CDR3 coding sequence is TGTGCCAGCAGTGATTCGGGCCAGCTGGGGAATCAGCCCCAGCATTTT. This translates into CASSDSGQLGNQPQHF.

This chain links TRBV19 with TRBJ1-1, with unresolved D. Looked up from germline, CDR1 is LNHDA and CDR2 is SQIVND (reference sequence). This CDR3 spans 13 amino acids. V lost 7 bases and J lost 2, with 11 bases in between. The CDR3 coding sequence is TGTGCCAGTACTAGGCACCTAAACACTGAAGCTTTCTTT. Translating gives CASTRHLNTEAFF.